A selection of T cell receptor beta chains follows, all from one sample in a study of shared clonotypes between healthy human individuals. The table came from immunoSEQ multiplex PCR; TCRdb's copy has only in-frame clones and leaves some out. The data hold about 1 million clones, with roughly 70% observed a single time. Sequencing was performed on memory CD4+ T cells sorted from blood. Receptor source: a man younger than 35 in good health. Each CDR3 is given with its conserved first and last residue. D genes are given only for firm matches. Size is omitted from some rows. Given values are once, few, many or a class for expanded clones.

cdr3_aa: CASSWGLNTGELFF
cdr3_nt: TGTGCCAGCAGCTGGGGGTTAAACACCGGGGAGCTGTTTTTT
j_call: TRBJ2-2
d_call: -
v_call: TRBV5-4
clone_size: -

cdr3_aa: CASSEGNTGELFF
cdr3_nt: TGTGCCAGCAGCGAGGGGAACACCGGGGAGCTGTTTTTT
j_call: TRBJ2-2
d_call: -
v_call: TRBV14
clone_size: -

cdr3_aa: CASSLTDNTQYF
cdr3_nt: TGTGCCAGCAGTTTAACGGACAATACGCAGTATTTT
j_call: TRBJ2-3
d_call: -
v_call: TRBV28
clone_size: once

cdr3_aa: CASSFSLRDRDAYEQYF
cdr3_nt: TGTGCCAGCAGTTTTTCCCTCCGGGACAGGGACGCCTACGAGCAGTACTTC
j_call: TRBJ2-7
d_call: TRBD1
v_call: TRBV6-9
clone_size: -

cdr3_aa: CATSSQLNRELFF
cdr3_nt: TGTGCCACCAGCAGTCAGTTAAACCGGGAGCTGTTTTTT
j_call: TRBJ2-2
d_call: -
v_call: TRBV15
clone_size: -

cdr3_aa: CASSVGLAGTNTGELFF
cdr3_nt: TGTGCCAGCAGCGTCGGGCTAGCGGGAACGAACACCGGGGAGCTGTTTTTT
j_call: TRBJ2-2
d_call: TRBD2
v_call: TRBV9
clone_size: -

cdr3_aa: CASSLEGAAGPQHF
cdr3_nt: TGTGCCAGCAGTTTAGAGGGGGCTGCGGGGCCCCAGCATTTT
j_call: TRBJ1-5
d_call: TRBD1
v_call: TRBV27
clone_size: few

cdr3_aa: CASSVAGGPWETQYF
cdr3_nt: TGTGCCAGCAGCGTAGCGGGGGGGCCGTGGGAGACCCAGTACTTC
j_call: TRBJ2-5
d_call: TRBD2
v_call: TRBV9
clone_size: -

cdr3_aa: CASSSIGNQETQYF
cdr3_nt: TGTGCCAGCAGTAGTATAGGCAACCAAGAGACCCAGTACTTC
j_call: TRBJ2-5
d_call: -
v_call: TRBV4-2
clone_size: -

cdr3_aa: CASSSGLAGGSYEQYF
cdr3_nt: TGCGCCAGCAGCTCTGGACTAGCGGGGGGGTCCTACGAGCAGTACTTC
j_call: TRBJ2-7
d_call: TRBD2
v_call: TRBV5-1
clone_size: once

cdr3_aa: CAWSRGGAGNEKLFF
cdr3_nt: TGTGCCTGGAGCCGCGGGGGCGCGGGTAATGAAAAACTGTTTTTT
j_call: TRBJ1-4
d_call: -
v_call: TRBV30
clone_size: -